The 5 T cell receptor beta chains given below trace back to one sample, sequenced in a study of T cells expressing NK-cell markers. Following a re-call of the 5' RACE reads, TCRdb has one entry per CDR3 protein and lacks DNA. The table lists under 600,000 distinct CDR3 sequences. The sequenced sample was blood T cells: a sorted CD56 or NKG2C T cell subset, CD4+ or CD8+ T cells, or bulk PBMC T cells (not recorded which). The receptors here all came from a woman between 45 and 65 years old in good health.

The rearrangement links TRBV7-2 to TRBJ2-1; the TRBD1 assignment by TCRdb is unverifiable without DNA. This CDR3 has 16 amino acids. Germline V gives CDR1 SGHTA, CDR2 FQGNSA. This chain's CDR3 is CASSRDGGGVYNEQFF.

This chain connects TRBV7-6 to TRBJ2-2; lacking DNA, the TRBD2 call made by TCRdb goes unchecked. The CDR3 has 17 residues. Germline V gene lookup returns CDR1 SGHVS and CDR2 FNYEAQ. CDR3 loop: CASSAGLAGPKSGELFF.

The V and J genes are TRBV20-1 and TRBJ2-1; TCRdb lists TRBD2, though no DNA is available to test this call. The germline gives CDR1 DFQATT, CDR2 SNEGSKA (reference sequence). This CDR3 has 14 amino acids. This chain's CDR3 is CSAPLAGTYNEQFF.

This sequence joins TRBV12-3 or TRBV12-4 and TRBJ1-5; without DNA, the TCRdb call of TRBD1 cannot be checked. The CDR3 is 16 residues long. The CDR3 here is CASRDGGQYSNQPQHF.

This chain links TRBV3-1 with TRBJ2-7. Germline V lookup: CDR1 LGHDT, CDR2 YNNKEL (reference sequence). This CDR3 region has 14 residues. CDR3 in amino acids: CASSQHHRTYEQYF.